These 30 T cell receptor beta chains originate from one sample sequenced in a study of response to subunit inactivated influenza vaccine. TCRdb fed the RT-PCR reads into MiXCR, producing one record per CDR3 protein. The sample gives hundreds of thousands of distinct CDR3 sequences, about 11% of which show up once; around 10% is in the top ten. These data are also associated with another study on T cells expressing NK-cell markers. As reported in that work: Synthesis of TCR beta cDNA relied on 5'RACE template switching carrying UMIs.

The sequenced sample was PBMCs from blood, obtained on the day of vaccination. The receptors were gathered from a man in his forties or fifties who received an inactivated influenza vaccine.

This clonotype was detected a few times. The CDR3 here is CASSYRPGPYEQYF. CDR3 coding DNA: TGTGCCAGCAGTTACCGGCCAGGACCCTACGAGCAGTACTTC. The rearrangement uses TRBV6-5 and TRBJ2-7; no firm D call. This CDR3 spans 14 amino acids. Germline V gene data show CDR1 as MNHEY and CDR2 as SVGAGI. V was clipped by 2 bases and J by 2 bases, with 10 bases between them.

A few counts support this clonotype. The V gene is TRBV7-2, the J gene TRBJ2-5; D ambiguous. Germline values: CDR1 SGHTA, CDR2 FQGNSA. CDR3 length equals 14 residues. Trimming removed 0 bases at V and 5 bases at J, with 10 bases between. The CDR3 nucleotides are TGTGCCAGCAGCTTAGCGGGTCTATCTGAGACCCAGTACTTC. The encoded protein is CASSLAGLSETQYF.

This clonotype was found a few times. The chain has TRBV29-1 and TRBJ2-5; TRBD1 matches 7 bases. V lost 3 bases to trimming and J lost 4 bases; unmatched junction nucleotides: 5. From germline, CDR1 is SQVTM and CDR2 ANQGSEA. The CDR3 is made up of 13 amino acids. As DNA, the CDR3 is TGCAGCGTTGAGGCAGGGGGAAGAGAGACCCAGTACTTC. Translation gives CSVEAGGRETQYF.

The J gene is TRBJ2-4, the V gene TRBV7-9, with D perhaps TRBD2 (7 bases). This CDR3 has 14 amino acids. CDR1 and CDR2 (germline): SEHNR, FQNEAQ (reference sequence). V was pared by 5 bases and J by 8 bases, with 16 bases between. The CDR3, as DNA: TGTGCCAGCAGCAACCCTAGGGGGGGAGACATTCAGTACTTC. The encoded protein is CASSNPRGGDIQYF. Full variable domain (outside the CDR3, taken from reference TRBV7-9 and TRBJ2-4): DTGVSQNPRHKITKRGQNVTFRCDPISEHNRLYWYRQTLGQGPEFLTYFQNEAQLEKSRLLSDRFSAERPKGSFSTLEIQRTEQGDSAMYLCASSNPRGGDIQYFGAGTRLSVL.

This clonotype was counted ten times or more. The chain carries TRBV12-3 or TRBV12-4 and TRBJ1-6, with D possibly being TRBD1 (5 bases). Trimming pared 1 base from V and 7 bases from J, leaving 5 bases between. The CDR3 covers 13 residues. Here the CDR3 DNA reads TGTGCCAGCAGTTTAGGACAGAATTCACCCCTCCACTTT. Protein sequence: CASSLGQNSPLHF.

The chain combines TRBV5-6 with TRBJ2-7, with 11 bases that match TRBD2. After removal of 1 base from V and 1 base from J, the junction contained 7 bases not matched to a gene. The CDR3 consists of 17 residues. Germline V gene sequence: CDR1 SGHDT, CDR2 YYEEEE. The chain's CDR3 is CASSLRRTSGFSYEQYF. In DNA form, the CDR3 reads TGTGCCAGCAGCTTGAGGCGGACTAGCGGGTTTTCCTACGAGCAGTACTTC.

The chain uses TRBV28 and TRBJ2-7; TRBD2 matches at 12 bases. This CDR3 contains 15 residues. Per germline, CDR1 MDHEN and CDR2 SYDVKM. The ends lost 6 bases at V and 6 bases at J; junction bases unmatched: 9. CDR3 residues: CASSQTSGSSPEQYF. The CDR3 nucleotides read TGTGCCAGCAGCCAGACTAGCGGGAGTTCCCCCGAGCAGTACTTC. The variable domain in full, completed from reference TRBV28 and TRBJ2-7, reads DVKVTQSSRYLVKRTGEKVFLECVQDMDHENMFWYRQDPGLGLRLIYFSYDVKMKEKGDIPEGYSVSREKKERFSLILESASTNQTSMYLCASSQTSGSSPEQYFGPGTRLTVT.

The chain links TRBV11-2 to TRBJ2-7, with 8 bases that match TRBD2. CDR3 length: 16 residues. Germline lookup yields CDR1 SGHAT and CDR2 FQNNGV. The ends lost 6 bases at V and 2 bases at J; junction bases unmatched: 12. This chain's CDR3 is CASRSLGGGHTYEQYF. CDR3 coding DNA: TGTGCCAGCAGGTCCCTCGGCGGGGGGCATACCTACGAGCAGTACTTC. Based on the CDR3 plus reference TRBV11-2 and TRBJ2-7, the full variable domain is EAGVAQSPRYKIIEKRQSVAFWCNPISGHATLYWYQQILGQGPKLLIQFQNNGVVDDSQLPKDRFSAERLKGVDSTLKIQPAKLEDSAVYLCASRSLGGGHTYEQYFGPGTRLTVT.

A note on this clonotype: Germline is not matched at one junction end, which may reflect a read error. This rearrangement joins TRBV20-1 to TRBJ2-5; 14 bases match TRBD2. CDR3 size: 17 residues. Germline assignment: CDR1 DFQATT and CDR2 SNEGSKA (reference sequence). The CDR3 region has the DNA TGCTGTGCTAGAGGGATGGGACTAGCGGGAGAGGGTGAGACCCAGTACTTC. Translation: CCARGMGLAGEGETQYF.

This clonotype was seen at least ten times. The V and J genes are TRBV7-9 and TRBJ2-5; D not certain. The V gene lost 1 base and the J gene lost 5 bases, with 5 bases spanning the gap. Germline V gives CDR1 SEHNR, CDR2 FQNEAQ (reference sequence). The CDR3 is made up of 12 amino acids. In DNA, the CDR3 is TGTGCCAGCAGCTTAGATTCCGAGACCCAGTACTTC. Translation gives CASSLDSETQYF.

The table lists this clonotype with many counts. This chain connects TRBV20-1 to TRBJ2-2; 7 positions agree with TRBD2. The V segment lost 5 bases and the J segment 7 bases; nucleotides outside the gene matches: 13. This CDR3 comprises 15 residues. Germline-derived CDR1 and CDR2 are DFQATT and SNEGSKA (reference sequence). The CDR3, as DNA: TGCAGTGCTTTTGCGGGGGTCGTTCTGGGCGGGGAGCTGTTTTTT. This translates into CSAFAGVVLGGELFF.

This clonotype was observed a few times. V usage is TRBV7-2 and J usage is TRBJ2-7; TRBD2 matches 8 bases. Germline V lookup: CDR1 SGHTA, CDR2 FQGNSA. V trimming: 7 bases; J trimming: 3 bases; junction bases outside the gene matches: 11. The CDR3 is made up of 15 amino acids. In nucleotides, the CDR3 is TGTGCCAGCACCCGATCAGCGGGAGCCAGCTACGAGCAGTACTTC. Translation: CASTRSAGASYEQYF.

This clonotype was detected a few times. The gene calls are TRBV29-1 and TRBJ1-1, with 7 bases identical to TRBD1. After removal of 6 bases from V and 2 bases from J, the junction contained 6 bases not matched to a gene. Per the germline V gene, CDR1 is SQVTM and CDR2 is ANQGSEA. The CDR3 covers 13 residues. In nucleotides, the CDR3 is TGCAGCGTCGCCGGGACAGCAAACACTGAAGCTTTCTTT. As protein: CSVAGTANTEAFF.

This clonotype has just a few counts. This chain uses TRBV7-9 with TRBJ2-7; the D gene is possibly TRBD2 (5 bases). Germline assignment: CDR1 SEHNR and CDR2 FQNEAQ (reference sequence). CDR3 size: 12 residues. Between the trimmed V and J ends, which lost 7 bases and 6 bases, there was a span of 13 bases. CDR3 nucleotide sequence: TGTGCCAGCACCCAGGACTGGGGCGAGCAGTACTTC. Translated, it gives CASTQDWGEQYF. Full variable domain (outside the CDR3, taken from reference TRBV7-9 and TRBJ2-7): DTGVSQNPRHKITKRGQNVTFRCDPISEHNRLYWYRQTLGQGPEFLTYFQNEAQLEKSRLLSDRFSAERPKGSFSTLEIQRTEQGDSAMYLCASTQDWGEQYFGPGTRLTVT.

This clonotype came up a few times. The chain carries TRBV4-3 and TRBJ2-2, with 11 bases lining up with TRBD1. Germline V gives CDR1 LGHNA, CDR2 YSLEER. This CDR3 region has 17 residues. V shed 3 bases, J shed 3 bases, and the junction held 6 bases outside the gene matches. In DNA form, the CDR3 reads TGCGCCAGCAGCCAGGGAACGGGACAGGGGGACACCGGGGAGCTGTTTTTT. Its protein product is CASSQGTGQGDTGELFF.

This clonotype has just a few counts. The V gene is TRBV7-2, the J gene TRBJ2-3; D is uncertain. There are 14 residues in the CDR3. Trimming stripped 2 bases from V and 2 bases from J, with 8 bases between. CDR1 is SGHTA, CDR2 FQGNSA, per germline. In DNA form, the CDR3 reads TGTGCCAGCAGCTTACGACGACCCACAGATACGCAGTATTTT. Protein: CASSLRRPTDTQYF.

V gene TRBV5-6 combines with J gene TRBJ2-1, with 11 nucleotides matching TRBD1. Losses at the gene ends were 5 bases for V and 10 bases for J; bases not matched to a gene: 8. The CDR3 totals 14 residues. Germline V gene data show CDR1 as SGHDT and CDR2 as YYEEEE. The CDR3, as DNA: TGTGCCAGCAGTTTCGGACAGGGGGCTAGCGAGCAGTTCTTC. It encodes CASSFGQGASEQFF.

This clonotype was seen repeatedly, ten times or more. This sequence joins TRBV6-2 or TRBV6-3 and TRBJ2-2; D ambiguous. Trimming removed 3 bases at V and 6 bases at J, with 11 bases between. The CDR3 spans 14 residues. Germline V gene lookup returns CDR1 MNHEY and CDR2 SVGEGT. The CDR3 loop reads CASSYSHTAGELFF. The CDR3 coding sequence is TGTGCCAGCAGTTATAGTCACACGGCCGGGGAGCTGTTTTTT.

This clonotype showed up just a few times. The rearrangement joins TRBV7-2 to TRBJ2-1; TRBD2 might be the D (6 bases). The CDR3 has 13 residues. Trimming took off 6 bases at V and 12 bases at J, with 18 bases between the two ends. Per the germline V gene, CDR1 is SGHTA and CDR2 is FQGNSA. DNA for the CDR3: TGTGCCAGCAGTTCAGAAGCGGGTAGGAGGCAGTTCTTC. Its translation: CASSSEAGRRQFF.

This clonotype was observed many times. The rearrangement uses TRBV12-3 or TRBV12-4 and TRBJ2-3; D unclear. V was trimmed by 5 bases and J by 0 bases, leaving 21 bases between them. This CDR3 has 18 residues. The CDR3 is CASSPSVVGKISTDTQYF. In DNA, the CDR3 is TGTGCCAGCAGTCCCAGTGTCGTGGGGAAAATCAGCACAGATACGCAGTATTTT.

The chain joins TRBV12-3 or TRBV12-4 to TRBJ2-1, with 8 positions matching TRBD1. The ends lost 6 bases at V and 5 bases at J; junction bases unmatched: 6. This CDR3 is built from 14 residues. The CDR3 region has the DNA TGTGCCAGCAGCAACCAGGGGGCCAACAATGAGCAGTTCTTC. Protein sequence: CASSNQGANNEQFF.

V is TRBV6-5 and J is TRBJ2-7, with D unresolved. Germline values: CDR1 MNHEY, CDR2 SVGAGI. The CDR3 totals 14 residues. V gave up 2 bases and J gave up 2 bases, with 10 bases separating them. The CDR3 protein is CASSYLGSPYEQYF. The CDR3 nucleotides read TGTGCCAGCAGTTACCTAGGCAGTCCCTACGAGCAGTACTTC.

This clonotype was found a few times. The chain is built from TRBV6-2 or TRBV6-3 and TRBJ1-5; D not certain. Germline V gives CDR1 MNHEY, CDR2 SVGEGT. The length of the CDR3 is 13 residues. V dropped 2 bases and J dropped 7 bases, with 9 bases sitting between them. CDR3 in DNA: TGTGCCAGCAGTTACCCCCTTGGCCAGCCCCAGCATTTT. The encoded protein is CASSYPLGQPQHF.

The chain links TRBV4-3 to TRBJ2-7; TRBD1 might be the D (6 bases). The CDR3 sequence is 14 residues long. The germline V and J ends were trimmed by 6 bases and 1 base, with 13 bases remaining between them. The germline CDR1 and CDR2 sequences are LGHNA and YSLEER. The CDR3 DNA follows: TGCGCCAGCAGTCCTACAGGGATATCCTACGAGCAGTACTTC. Amino acid sequence: CASSPTGISYEQYF.

Details on this clonotype: The germline gene is not matched at one end of the junction; a read error may be the cause. The chain carries TRBV29-1 and TRBJ1-2; TRBD1 might be the D (6 bases). Germline CDR1 reads SQVTM; CDR2 reads ANQGSEA. The CDR3 length is 13 residues. The CDR3 spells CGVTQGRAYGYTF. DNA for the CDR3: TGCGGCGTTACACAGGGTCGCGCCTATGGCTACACCTTC.

The sample holds many counts of this clonotype. This chain links TRBV29-1 with TRBJ2-3; 9 bases align to TRBD2. CDR1 and CDR2 from the germline V gene are SQVTM and ANQGSEA. V trimming: 6 bases; J trimming: 0 bases; junction bases outside the gene matches: 7. The CDR3 runs to 15 residues. The DNA for the CDR3 is TGCAGCGTGAACGGAGGGACTAGCAGCACAGATACGCAGTATTTT. The encoded protein is CSVNGGTSSTDTQYF.

This clonotype came up many times. The CDR3 sequence is CSVEVGTRGETQYF. Here the CDR3 DNA reads TGCAGCGTTGAAGTCGGGACGAGGGGGGAGACCCAGTACTTC. The chain has TRBV29-1 and TRBJ2-5; TRBD1 is a possible D gene (6 bases). CDR3 length equals 14 residues. Germline lookup yields CDR1 SQVTM and CDR2 ANQGSEA. The germline V and J ends were trimmed by 1 base and 5 bases, with 14 bases remaining between them.

V usage is TRBV5-1 and J usage is TRBJ2-5, with 7 bases aligning to TRBD1. V was pared by 2 bases and J by 1 base, with 5 bases of the junction left unmatched. From germline, CDR1 is SGHRS and CDR2 YFSETQ. This CDR3 region has 15 residues. The CDR3 bases are TGCGCCAGCAGCTTACAAGGGACAGTCCAAGAGACCCAGTACTTC. Amino acid sequence: CASSLQGTVQETQYF. The variable domain in full, completed from reference TRBV5-1 and TRBJ2-5, reads KAGVTQTPRYLIKTRGQQVTLSCSPISGHRSVSWYQQTPGQGLQFLFEYFSETQRNKGNFPGRFSGRQFSNSRSEMNVSTLELGDSALYLCASSLQGTVQETQYFGPGTRLLVL.

This clonotype has more than one count but fewer than ten. The gene calls are TRBV29-1 and TRBJ2-7, with 12 bases lining up with TRBD1. Trimming at V came to 6 bases and at J to 6 bases, leaving 9 bases not matched to a gene. CDR1 is SQVTM and CDR2 is ANQGSEA in the germline V gene. The CDR3 loop spans 14 amino acids. DNA of the CDR3: TGCAGCGTCCGAAGGGGACAGGGGGCGACCGAGCAGTACTTC. Protein: CSVRRGQGATEQYF.

At least ten counts were recorded for this clonotype. The chain is built from TRBV6-2 or TRBV6-3 and TRBJ2-3, with D unresolved. The V end lost 0 bases, the J end lost 0 bases, and 4 bases lay between the germline ends. The CDR3 has 14 residues. Per germline, CDR1 MNHEY and CDR2 SVGEGT. CDR3 residues: CASSYSDSTDTQYF. The CDR3 region has the DNA TGTGCCAGCAGTTACTCGGATAGCACAGATACGCAGTATTTT.